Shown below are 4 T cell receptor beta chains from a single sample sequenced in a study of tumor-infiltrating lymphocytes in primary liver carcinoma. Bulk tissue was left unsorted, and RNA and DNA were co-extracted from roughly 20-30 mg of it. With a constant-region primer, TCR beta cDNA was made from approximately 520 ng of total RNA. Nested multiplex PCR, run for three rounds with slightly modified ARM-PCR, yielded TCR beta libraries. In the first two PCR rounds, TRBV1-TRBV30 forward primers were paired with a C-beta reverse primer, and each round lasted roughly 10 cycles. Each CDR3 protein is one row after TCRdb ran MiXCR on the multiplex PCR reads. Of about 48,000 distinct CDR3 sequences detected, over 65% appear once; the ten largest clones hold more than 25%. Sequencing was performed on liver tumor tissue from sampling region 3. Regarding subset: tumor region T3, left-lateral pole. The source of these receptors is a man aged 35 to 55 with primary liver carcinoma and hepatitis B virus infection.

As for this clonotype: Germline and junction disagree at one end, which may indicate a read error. CDR3 DNA sequence: TGCGCCAGCAGCCAAGATAGTGGGCAGGCGTATGGCTACACCTTC. Protein product: CASSQDSGQAYGYTF. The chain has TRBV4-2 and TRBJ1-2, with D uncertain. In germline, CDR1 is LGHNA, CDR2 YNFKEQ. This CDR3 has 15 residues.

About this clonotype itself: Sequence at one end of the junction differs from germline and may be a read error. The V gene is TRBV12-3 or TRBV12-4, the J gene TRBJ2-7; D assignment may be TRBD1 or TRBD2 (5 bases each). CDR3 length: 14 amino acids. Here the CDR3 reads CASSLGTGSYDQYF. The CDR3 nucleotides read TGTGCGAGCAGTTTAGGGACGGGCTCCTACGATCAGTACTTC.

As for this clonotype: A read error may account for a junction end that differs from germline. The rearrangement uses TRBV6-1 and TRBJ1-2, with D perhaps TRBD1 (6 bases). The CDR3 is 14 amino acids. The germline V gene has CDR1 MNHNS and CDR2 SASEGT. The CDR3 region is CVSSEVGGGYGYTF. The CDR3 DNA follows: TGTGTCAGCAGTGAGGTTGGAGGGGGCTATGGCTACACCTTC.

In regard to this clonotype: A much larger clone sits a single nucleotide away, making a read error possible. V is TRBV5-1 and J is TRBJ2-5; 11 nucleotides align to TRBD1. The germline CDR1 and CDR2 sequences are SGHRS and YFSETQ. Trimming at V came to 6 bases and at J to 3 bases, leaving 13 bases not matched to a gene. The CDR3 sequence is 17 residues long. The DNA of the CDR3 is TGCGCCAGCAACCCCCTGCCCGGGACAGGGGGAGAAGAGACCCAGTACTTC. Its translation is CASNPLPGTGGEETQYF.